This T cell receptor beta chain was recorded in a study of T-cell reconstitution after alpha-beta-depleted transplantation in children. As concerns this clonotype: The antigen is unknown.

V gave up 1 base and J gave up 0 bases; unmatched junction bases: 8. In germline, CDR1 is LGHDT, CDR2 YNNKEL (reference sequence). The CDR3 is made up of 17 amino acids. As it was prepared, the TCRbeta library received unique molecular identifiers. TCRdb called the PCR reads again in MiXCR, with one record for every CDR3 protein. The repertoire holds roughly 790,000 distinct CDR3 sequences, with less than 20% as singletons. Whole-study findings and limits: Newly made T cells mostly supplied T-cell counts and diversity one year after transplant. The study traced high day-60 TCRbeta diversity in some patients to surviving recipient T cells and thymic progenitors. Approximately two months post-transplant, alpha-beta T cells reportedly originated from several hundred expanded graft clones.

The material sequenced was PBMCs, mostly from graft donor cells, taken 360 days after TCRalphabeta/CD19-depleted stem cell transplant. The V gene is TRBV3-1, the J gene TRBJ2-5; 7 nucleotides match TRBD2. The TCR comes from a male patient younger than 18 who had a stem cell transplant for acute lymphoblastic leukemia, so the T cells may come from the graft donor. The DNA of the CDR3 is TGTGCCAGCAGCCAAGTTGTCGGGACTATAAACCAAGAGACCCAGTACTTC. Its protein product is CASSQVVGTINQETQYF.